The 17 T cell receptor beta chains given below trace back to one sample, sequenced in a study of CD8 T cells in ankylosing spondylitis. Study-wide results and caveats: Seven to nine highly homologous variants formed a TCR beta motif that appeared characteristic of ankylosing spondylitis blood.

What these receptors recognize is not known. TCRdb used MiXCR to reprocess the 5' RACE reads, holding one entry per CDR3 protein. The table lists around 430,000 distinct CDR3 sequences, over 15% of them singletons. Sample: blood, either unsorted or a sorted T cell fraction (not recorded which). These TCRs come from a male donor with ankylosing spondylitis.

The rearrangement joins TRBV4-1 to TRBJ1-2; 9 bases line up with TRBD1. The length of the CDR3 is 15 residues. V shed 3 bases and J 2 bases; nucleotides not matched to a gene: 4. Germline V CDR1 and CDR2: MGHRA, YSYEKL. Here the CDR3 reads CASSHPGTGNYGYTF. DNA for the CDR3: TGCGCCAGCAGCCACCCCGGGACAGGGAACTATGGCTACACCTTC.

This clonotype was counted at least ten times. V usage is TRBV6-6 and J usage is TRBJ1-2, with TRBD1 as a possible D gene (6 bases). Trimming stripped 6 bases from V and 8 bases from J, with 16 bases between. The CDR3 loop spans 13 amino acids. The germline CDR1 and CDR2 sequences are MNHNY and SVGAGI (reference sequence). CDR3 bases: TGTGCCAGCAGACACGACAGGAAGGGGGGCTACACCTTC. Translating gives CASRHDRKGGYTF.

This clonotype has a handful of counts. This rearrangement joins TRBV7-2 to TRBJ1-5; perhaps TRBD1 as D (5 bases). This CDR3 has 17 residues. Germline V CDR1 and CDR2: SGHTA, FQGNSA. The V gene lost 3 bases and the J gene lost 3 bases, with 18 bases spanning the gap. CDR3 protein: CASSLGRGRVNNQPQHF. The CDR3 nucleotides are TGTGCCAGCAGCTTGGGACGGGGCCGCGTGAACAATCAGCCCCAGCATTTT.

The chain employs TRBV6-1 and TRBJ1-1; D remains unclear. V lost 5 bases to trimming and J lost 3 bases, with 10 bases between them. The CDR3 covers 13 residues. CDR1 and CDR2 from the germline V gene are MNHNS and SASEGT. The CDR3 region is CASSRQQYTEAFF. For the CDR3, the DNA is TGTGCCAGCAGTCGGCAGCAGTACACTGAAGCTTTCTTT.

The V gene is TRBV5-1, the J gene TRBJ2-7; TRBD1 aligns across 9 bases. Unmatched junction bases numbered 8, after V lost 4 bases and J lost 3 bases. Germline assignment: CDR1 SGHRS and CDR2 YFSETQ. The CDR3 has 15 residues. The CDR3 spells CASSTMTGGDYEQYF. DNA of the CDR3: TGCGCCAGCAGCACGATGACAGGGGGGGACTACGAGCAGTACTTC. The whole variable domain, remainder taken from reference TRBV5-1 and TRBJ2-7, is KAGVTQTPRYLIKTRGQQVTLSCSPISGHRSVSWYQQTPGQGLQFLFEYFSETQRNKGNFPGRFSGRQFSNSRSEMNVSTLELGDSALYLCASSTMTGGDYEQYFGPGTRLTVT.

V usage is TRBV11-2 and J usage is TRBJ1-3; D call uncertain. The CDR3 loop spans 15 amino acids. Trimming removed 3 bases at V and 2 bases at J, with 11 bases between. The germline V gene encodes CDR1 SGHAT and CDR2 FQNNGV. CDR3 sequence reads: CASSFGEAAGNTIYF. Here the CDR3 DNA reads TGTGCCAGCAGCTTTGGGGAGGCAGCTGGAAACACCATATATTTT.

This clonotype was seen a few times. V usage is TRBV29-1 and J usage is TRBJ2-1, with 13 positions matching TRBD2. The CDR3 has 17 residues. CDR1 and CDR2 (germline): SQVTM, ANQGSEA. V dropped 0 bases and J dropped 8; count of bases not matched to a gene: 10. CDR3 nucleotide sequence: TGCAGCGTTGAAGATCCTTTACTAGCGGGAGGGCTCGATGAGCAGTTCTTC. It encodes CSVEDPLLAGGLDEQFF.

Here the CDR3 DNA reads TGCGCCAGCAGCCAAGATTCCCTGGGGGGAGGCTACACCTTC. Translation: CASSQDSLGGGYTF. The chain uses TRBV4-3 and TRBJ1-2; possible D gene TRBD1, 5 bases. Germline V gene sequence: CDR1 LGHNA, CDR2 YSLEER. The CDR3 is made up of 14 amino acids. Trimming stripped 0 bases from V and 8 bases from J, with 13 bases between.

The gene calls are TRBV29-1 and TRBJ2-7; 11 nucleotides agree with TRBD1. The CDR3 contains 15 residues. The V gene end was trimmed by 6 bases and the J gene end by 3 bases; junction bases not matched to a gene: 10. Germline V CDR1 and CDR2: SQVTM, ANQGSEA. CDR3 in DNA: TGCAGCGTGACTCTCGGGACAGGGGGGAACTACGAGCAGTACTTC. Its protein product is CSVTLGTGGNYEQYF.

In DNA form, the CDR3 reads TGTGCCAGCTCACCCGCACAGGGGGCGCAAGGCTACACCTTC. Translation gives CASSPAQGAQGYTF. V is TRBV18 and J is TRBJ1-2, with TRBD1 identical over 9 bases. Looked up from germline, CDR1 is KGHSH and CDR2 is LQKENI. V lost 3 bases and J lost 8; bases outside the gene matches: 7. This CDR3 contains 14 residues. The complete variable domain, with remaining parts taken from reference TRBV18 and TRBJ1-2, reads NAGVMQNPRHLVRRRGQEARLRCSPMKGHSHVYWYRQLPEEGLKFMVYLQKENIIDESGMPKERFSAEFPKEGPSILRIQQVVRGDSAAYFCASSPAQGAQGYTFGSGTRLTVV.

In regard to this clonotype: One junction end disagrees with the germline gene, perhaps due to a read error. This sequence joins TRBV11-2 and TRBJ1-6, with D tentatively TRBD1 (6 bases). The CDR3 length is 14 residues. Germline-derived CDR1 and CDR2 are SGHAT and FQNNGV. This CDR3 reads CASSLDPAQGLAVF. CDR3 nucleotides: TGTGCCAGCAGCTTAGATCCCGCACAGGGCCTAGCCGTTTTT.

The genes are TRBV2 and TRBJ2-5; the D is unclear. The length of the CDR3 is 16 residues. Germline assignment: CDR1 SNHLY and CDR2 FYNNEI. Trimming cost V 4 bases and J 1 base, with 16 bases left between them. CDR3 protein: CASSGWAHSLQETQYF. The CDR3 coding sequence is TGTGCCAGCAGTGGGTGGGCACACAGCCTCCAAGAGACCCAGTACTTC. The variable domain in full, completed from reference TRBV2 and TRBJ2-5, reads EPEVTQTPSHQVTQMGQEVILRCVPISNHLYFYWYRQILGQKVEFLVSFYNNEISEKSEIFDDQFSVERPDGSNFTLKIRSTKLEDSAMYFCASSGWAHSLQETQYFGPGTRLLVL.

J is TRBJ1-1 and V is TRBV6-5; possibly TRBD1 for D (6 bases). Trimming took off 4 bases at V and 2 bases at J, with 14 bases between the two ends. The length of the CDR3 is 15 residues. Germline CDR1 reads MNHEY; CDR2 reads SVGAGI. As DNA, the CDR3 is TGTGCCAGCAGTTCCGCTGGACAGCAAAACACTGAAGCTTTCTTT. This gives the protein CASSSAGQQNTEAFF.

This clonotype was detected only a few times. In DNA, the CDR3 is TGCGCCAGCAGCCAGCTCGGACAGTTCTCTGGAAACACCATATATTTT. This codes for CASSQLGQFSGNTIYF. The rearrangement uses TRBV4-1 and TRBJ1-3; a possible D gene is TRBD1 (6 bases). CDR1 and CDR2 from the germline V gene are MGHRA and YSYEKL. V gave up 3 bases and J gave up 0 bases, with 12 bases separating them. The CDR3 totals 16 residues.

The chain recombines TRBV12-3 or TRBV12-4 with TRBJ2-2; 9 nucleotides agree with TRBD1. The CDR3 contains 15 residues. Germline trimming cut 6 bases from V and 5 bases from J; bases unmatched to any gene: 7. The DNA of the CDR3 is TGTGCCAGCAGCCAAGGACAGGGGAGTACCGGGGAGCTGTTTTTT. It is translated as CASSQGQGSTGELFF.

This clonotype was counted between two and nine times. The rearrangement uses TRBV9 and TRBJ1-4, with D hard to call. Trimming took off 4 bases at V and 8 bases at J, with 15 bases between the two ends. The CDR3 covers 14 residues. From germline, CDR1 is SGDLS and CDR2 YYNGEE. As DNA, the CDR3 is TGTGCCAGCAGCCCAGAACACGGAGGCGAAAAACTGTTTTTT. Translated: CASSPEHGGEKLFF.

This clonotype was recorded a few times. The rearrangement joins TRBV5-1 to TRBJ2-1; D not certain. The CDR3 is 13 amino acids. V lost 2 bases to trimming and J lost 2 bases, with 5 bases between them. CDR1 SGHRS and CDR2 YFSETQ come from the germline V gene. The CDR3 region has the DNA TGCGCCAGCAGCTTTATGACCTACAATGAGCAGTTCTTC. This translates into CASSFMTYNEQFF.